These T cell receptor beta chains were read from a single sample in a study of glioma-infiltrating T cells after dendritic cell vaccination. Method: immunoSEQ multiplex PCR; TCRdb's copy keeps in-frame clones and lacks some. The repertoire consists of some 99,000 clones, with around 80% occurring once and the leading ten covering 5.4%. The starting material was blood, obtained after dendritic cell vaccination. The receptors originated from a human donor with glioblastoma. The CDR3 runs from the conserved cysteine through the conserved F or W. The D gene is left open where the match is weak. Not all rows give a size; the values are once, few, many and, for expanded clones, a class.

clone_size j_call d_call v_call cdr3_length cdr3_aa cdr3_nt
- TRBJ2-7 TRBD2 TRBV5-1 13 CASSHGTRGEQYF TGCGCCAGCAGCCACGGGACTAGGGGCGAGCAGTACTTC
- TRBJ1-2 - TRBV10-3 15 CAISALLESNYGYTF TGTGCCATCAGTGCGCTCCTGGAGAGTAACTATGGCTACACCTTC
- TRBJ2-3 - TRBV19 14 CASSITGYADTQYF TGTGCCAGTAGTATAACAGGGTACGCGGATACGCAGTATTTT
- TRBJ2-3 TRBD2 TRBV19 21 CASSIYPPGLAGSAHTDTQYF TGTGCCAGTAGTATATACCCCCCGGGGCTAGCGGGATCAGCCCACACAGATACGCAGTATTTT
- TRBJ2-1 - TRBV19 14 CASSIRAGGYEQFF TGTGCCAGTAGTATTAGGGCGGGCGGGTATGAGCAGTTCTTC
- TRBJ2-7 - TRBV5-4 14 CASSLGPGEGEQYF TGTGCCAGCAGCTTGGGCCCAGGGGAGGGCGAGCAGTACTTC
few TRBJ1-5 - TRBV6-1 13 CASSEQGDQPQHF TGTGCCAGCAGTGAACAGGGCGACCAGCCCCAGCATTTT
- TRBJ1-4 TRBD1 TRBV30 15 CAWSVKAQGNEKLFF TGTGCCTGGAGTGTAAAGGCACAGGGGAATGAAAAACTGTTTTTT
once TRBJ2-7 TRBD2 TRBV7-9 14 CASSLESSGGEQYF TGTGCCAGCAGCTTAGAGAGTTCGGGGGGCGAGCAGTACTTC
- TRBJ1-1 TRBD1 TRBV5-1 18 CASSLVFRQGALWTEAFF TGCGCCAGCAGCTTGGTCTTCAGGCAGGGGGCGTTGTGGACTGAAGCTTTCTTT
once TRBJ2-1 TRBD2 TRBV19 16 CASNGFGTSGYNEQFF TGTGCCAGTAACGGTTTCGGGACTAGCGGATACAATGAGCAGTTCTTC
- TRBJ1-3 - TRBV27 14 CASSPGLSGNTIYF TGTGCCAGCAGTCCAGGCCTCTCTGGAAACACCATATATTTT
- TRBJ2-1 TRBD2 TRBV7-3 15 CASSPRGLGYNEQFF TGTGCCAGCAGCCCCCGCGGACTAGGGTACAATGAGCAGTTCTTC
- TRBJ2-7 TRBD1 TRBV18 14 CASSPLQGEGEQYF TGTGCCAGCTCACCACTACAGGGGGAAGGCGAGCAGTACTTC
- TRBJ1-6 TRBD1 TRBV30 14 CAWGGDSLNSPLHF TGTGCCTGGGGTGGGGACAGTCTAAATTCACCCCTCCACTTT
- TRBJ1-1 - TRBV6-1 15 CASLPGGYPNTEAFF TGTGCCAGCCTACCGGGGGGTTACCCGAACACTGAAGCTTTCTTT
- TRBJ2-7 TRBD2 TRBV19 15 CASSQLAGMTYEQYF TGTGCCAGTAGTCAACTAGCGGGGATGACCTACGAGCAGTACTTC
- TRBJ2-7 - TRBV5-1 15 CASSLAEREIDEQYF TGCGCCAGCAGCTTGGCCGAACGGGAGATCGACGAGCAGTACTTC
- TRBJ2-2 - TRBV5-4 13 CASSPMPTGELFF TGTGCCAGCAGCCCGATGCCCACAGGGGAGCTGTTTTTT
- TRBJ1-1 - TRBV27 12 CASSYMGGEAFF TGTGCCAGCAGTTATATGGGGGGGGAAGCTTTCTTT
- TRBJ2-3 - TRBV5-1 12 CASRVSTDTQYF TGCGCCAGCCGCGTAAGCACAGATACGCAGTATTTT
- TRBJ1-2 TRBD1 TRBV4-1 14 CASSQGQLDYGYTF TGCGCCAGCAGCCAGGGACAGTTAGACTATGGCTACACCTTC
- TRBJ2-7 TRBD2 TRBV6-1 13 CAGSGTSGYEQYF TGTGCCGGCTCAGGGACTAGCGGCTACGAGCAGTACTTC
- TRBJ2-5 TRBD2 TRBV30 14 CAWSAFSGVETQYF TGTGCCTGGAGCGCCTTTAGCGGGGTGGAGACCCAGTACTTC
- TRBJ2-3 TRBD2 TRBV5-1 16 CASSLTTSGVTDTQYF TGCGCCAGCAGCTTGACGACTAGCGGGGTTACAGATACGCAGTATTTT
- TRBJ2-7 TRBD1 TRBV27 13 CASSFGQAYEQYF TGTGCCAGCAGTTTCGGACAGGCCTACGAGCAGTACTTC
- TRBJ2-1 TRBD2 TRBV15 16 CATSRVPAGGGHEQFF TGTGCCACCAGCAGAGTCCCAGCGGGAGGGGGCCATGAGCAGTTCTTC
- TRBJ2-7 - TRBV23-1 15 CASTRSRDSSYEQYF TGCGCCAGCACCAGATCCCGGGACTCATCCTACGAGCAGTACTTC
- TRBJ2-1 TRBD2 TRBV6-5 14 CASSPGLGYNEQFF TGTGCCAGCAGCCCGGGACTAGGGTACAATGAGCAGTTCTTC
- TRBJ1-3 - TRBV29-1 15 CSVEDPGTLGNTIYF TGCAGCGTTGAAGATCCGGGTACGCTTGGAAACACCATATATTTT
- TRBJ2-2 TRBD2 TRBV28 14 CASKGGRAAGELFF TGTGCCAGCAAGGGCGGGAGAGCCGCCGGGGAGCTGTTTTTT
- TRBJ1-1 - TRBV2 14 CASSDREESTEAFF TGTGCCAGCAGTGACAGGGAGGAGAGCACTGAAGCTTTCTTT
- TRBJ2-2 - TRBV5-1 14 CASSLARVTGELFF TGCGCCAGCAGCTTGGCCAGGGTCACCGGGGAGCTGTTTTTT
- TRBJ2-2 - TRBV4-1 14 CASGRLGFAGELFF TGCGCCAGCGGACGACTAGGTTTTGCCGGGGAGCTGTTTTTT
- TRBJ2-5 - TRBV15 14 CATSRGELAEAQYF TGTGCCACCAGCAGAGGGGAATTAGCGGAGGCCCAGTACTTC
- TRBJ2-1 - TRBV19 15 CASNVGVSSYNEQFF TGTGCCAGTAATGTCGGGGTTTCCTCCTACAATGAGCAGTTCTTC
- TRBJ1-2 TRBD1 TRBV4-1 13 CASSPLGQRGYTF TGCGCCAGCAGCCCCCTGGGACAGCGGGGCTACACCTTC